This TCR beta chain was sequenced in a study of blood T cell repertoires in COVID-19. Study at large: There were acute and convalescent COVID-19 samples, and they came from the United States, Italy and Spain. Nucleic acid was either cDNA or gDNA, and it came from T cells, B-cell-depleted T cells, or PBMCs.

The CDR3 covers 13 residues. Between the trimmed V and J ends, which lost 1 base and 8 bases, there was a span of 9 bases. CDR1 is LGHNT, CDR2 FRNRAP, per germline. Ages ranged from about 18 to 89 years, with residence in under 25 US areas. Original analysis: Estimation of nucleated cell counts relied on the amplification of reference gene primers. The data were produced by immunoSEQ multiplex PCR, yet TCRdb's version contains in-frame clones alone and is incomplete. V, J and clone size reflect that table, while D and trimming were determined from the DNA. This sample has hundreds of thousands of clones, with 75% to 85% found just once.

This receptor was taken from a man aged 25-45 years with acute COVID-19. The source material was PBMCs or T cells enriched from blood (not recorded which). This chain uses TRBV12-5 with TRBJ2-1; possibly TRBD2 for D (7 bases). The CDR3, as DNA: TGTGCTAGTGGTTTGGGAGGGGGGGATGAGCAGTTCTTC. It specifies CASGLGGGDEQFF.